The 18 T cell receptor beta chains below come from one sample, sequenced in a study of breast tumors, draining lymph nodes, adjacent tissues. TCRdb passed the multiplex PCR reads through MiXCR, listing each CDR3 protein once. The repertoire holds roughly 17,000 distinct CDR3 sequences, with about 60% as singletons. The specimen was tumor-adjacent breast tissue. Receptors were obtained from a female donor with breast cancer. Some clones in this sample may be carry-over from other donors' samples.

The chain joins TRBV20-1 to TRBJ1-6; D not certain. CDR1 is DFQATT, CDR2 SNEGSKA, per germline (reference sequence). With 2 bases removed from V and 0 bases from J, the gap between germline ends came to 14 bases. This CDR3 contains 17 residues. Written as DNA, the CDR3 is TGCAGTGCTAGAACCCCGGGATTCAGCTCCTATAATTCACCCCTCCACTTT. It translates to CSARTPGFSSYNSPLHF.

This clonotype has ten or more counts. This may come from a read error, since a much larger clone is one base off. V is TRBV6-1 and J is TRBJ2-1; 10 bases map to TRBD1. The CDR3 spans 15 residues. Germline lookup yields CDR1 MNHNS and CDR2 SASEGT. The trim removed 6 bases at V and 3 bases at J, leaving 5 bases unmatched. CDR3 coding DNA: TGTGCCAGCAGACATGACAGGGGGCTCTACAATGAGCAGTTCTTC. It is translated as CASRHDRGLYNEQFF.

This chain links TRBV2 with TRBJ1-5; D might be TRBD1 (5 bases). The V end was cut by 7 bases, the J end by 7 bases, with 20 bases between. The CDR3 has 15 amino acids. The germline CDR1 and CDR2 sequences are SNHLY and FYNNEI. The CDR3 here is CASKEGRAIRQPQHF. The DNA for the CDR3 is TGTGCCAGCAAGGAAGGCAGGGCGATCAGACAGCCCCAGCATTTT.

The CDR3 loop reads CASSVGSEGTYEQYF. CDR3 DNA: TGTGCCAGCAGCGTAGGTTCGGAAGGGACCTACGAGCAGTACTTC. This chain uses TRBV9 with TRBJ2-7; D gene ambiguous. Germline V CDR1 and CDR2: SGDLS, YYNGEE. This CDR3 is 15 amino acids long. V shed 0 bases and J shed 2 bases, with 12 bases lying between them.

This clonotype was detected many times. The genes are TRBV5-1 and TRBJ2-5; perhaps D is TRBD1 or TRBD2 (5 bases each). Germline V gene data show CDR1 as SGHRS and CDR2 as YFSETQ. V was shortened by 4 bases and J by 5 bases, with 24 bases between the two germline ends. The CDR3 is made up of 17 amino acids. The DNA of the CDR3 is TGCGCCAGCAGCACCGGGGACGAGAGTGAGGGTGCTGAGACCCAGTACTTC. Translating gives CASSTGDESEGAETQYF.

V and J are TRBV5-6 and TRBJ1-2; D is possibly TRBD1 (5 bases). Germline V gene data show CDR1 as SGHDT and CDR2 as YYEEEE. Trimming pared 7 bases from V and 0 bases from J, leaving 16 bases between. The CDR3 spans 15 residues. The CDR3 DNA sequence: TGTGCCAGCCCGTTCAGGGAACCACCTAACTATGGCTACACCTTC. Amino acids: CASPFREPPNYGYTF.

The CDR3 reads CASSSGGTLYGYTF. The CDR3 DNA follows: TGTGCCAGCAGCTCCGGAGGGACCCTCTATGGCTACACCTTC. V usage is TRBV5-5 and J usage is TRBJ1-2, with D possibly matching TRBD1 (5 bases). This CDR3 contains 14 residues. Germline lookup yields CDR1 SGHKS and CDR2 YYEKEE (reference sequence). Trimming stripped 3 bases from V and 4 bases from J, with 13 bases between.

The chain joins TRBV2 to TRBJ2-3; D unresolved. CDR1 SNHLY and CDR2 FYNNEI come from the germline V gene. V was pared by 7 bases and J by 2 bases, with 7 bases between. This CDR3 comprises 12 residues. In DNA form, the CDR3 reads TGTGCCAGCAAGCGAAACACAGATACGCAGTATTTT. It is translated as CASKRNTDTQYF.

This sequence joins TRBV12-3 or TRBV12-4 and TRBJ1-6; 7 positions match TRBD1. The length of the CDR3 is 15 residues. V dropped 1 base and J dropped 7; count of bases not matched to a gene: 4. CDR3 region: CASSLGDSPNSPLHF. CDR3 DNA: TGTGCCAGCAGTTTAGGGGACAGCCCAAATTCACCCCTCCACTTT.

This rearrangement joins TRBV20-1 to TRBJ1-3, with unresolved D. Trimming removed 4 bases from V and 1 base from J, with 2 bases in between. This CDR3 is built from 11 residues. CDR1 is DFQATT and CDR2 is SNEGSKA in the germline V gene (reference sequence). CDR3 DNA sequence: TGCAGTGCTAAGTCTGGAAACACCATATATTTT. Amino acid sequence: CSAKSGNTIYF.

The chain uses TRBV7-6 and TRBJ2-2, with 7 nucleotides matching TRBD2. J lost 5 bases, V lost 4 bases, and 7 bases had no gene match. The germline gives CDR1 SGHVS, CDR2 FNYEAQ. The CDR3 contains 15 residues. The CDR3 DNA is TGTGCCAGCAGCTCACTAGCGCAGAATACCGGGGAGCTGTTTTTT. It specifies CASSSLAQNTGELFF.

By sample share, this clonotype is medium-sized. The chain couples TRBV6-1 to TRBJ1-2; D is unresolved. This CDR3 comprises 15 residues. Trimming left V 6 bases short and J 1 base short, with 15 bases between. CDR1 and CDR2 from the germline V gene are MNHNS and SASEGT. In DNA form, the CDR3 reads TGTGCCAGCAGGGCAGCCTTCTTACTTAACTATGGCTACACCTTC. Protein product: CASRAAFLLNYGYTF.

V gene TRBV11-2 combines with J gene TRBJ2-7; D possibly corresponds to TRBD1 (6 bases). V gave up 1 base and J gave up 0 bases, with 13 bases separating them. This CDR3 spans 16 amino acids. From germline, CDR1 is SGHAT and CDR2 FQNNGV. The CDR3 reads CASSLGHRVSSYEQYF. CDR3 DNA sequence: TGTGCCAGCAGCTTAGGTCACAGGGTCTCCTCCTACGAGCAGTACTTC.

This clonotype was seen many times. This sequence joins TRBV27 and TRBJ1-2; the match to TRBD1 covers 8 bases. Trimming removed 1 base from V and 7 bases from J; junction bases left unmatched: 8. The CDR3 is 15 residues long. Per the germline V gene, CDR1 is MNHEY and CDR2 is SMNVEV (reference sequence). The CDR3 region has the DNA TGTGCCAGCAGTTTATGGGGACAGGAATCCGCTGGCTACACCTTC. This codes for CASSLWGQESAGYTF.

The chain joins TRBV4-3 to TRBJ1-2; TRBD1 might be the D (6 bases). Germline V gives CDR1 LGHNA, CDR2 YSLEER. The CDR3 loop spans 16 amino acids. Trimming stripped 2 bases from V and 0 bases from J, with 13 bases between. CDR3 region: CASSQYKDRPNYGYTF. The CDR3 coding sequence is TGCGCCAGCAGCCAATATAAAGACAGGCCTAACTATGGCTACACCTTC.

This clonotype was recorded a few times. The chain has TRBV7-9 and TRBJ2-1; 9 bases align to TRBD1. Germline-derived CDR1 and CDR2 are SEHNR and FQNEAQ (reference sequence). The CDR3 has 16 residues. Trimming removed 1 base from V and 5 bases from J; junction bases left unmatched: 6. In DNA, the CDR3 is TGTGCCAGCAGCTTAGAGGGACAGGGAGGTCACAATGAGCAGTTCTTC. Amino acid sequence: CASSLEGQGGHNEQFF.

The chain has TRBV7-6 and TRBJ1-4; the D is unclear. In germline, CDR1 is SGHVS, CDR2 FNYEAQ. Trimming cost V 5 bases and J 4 bases, with 8 bases left between them. The CDR3 extends over 13 amino acids. The CDR3 coding sequence is TGTGCCAGCAGCCTTCGTCTTAATGAAAAACTGTTTTTT. Its protein is CASSLRLNEKLFF.

This clonotype occurred many times. The J gene is TRBJ1-1, the V gene TRBV6-5, with a weak D call TRBD1 (5 bases). The CDR3 covers 13 residues. Trimming cost V 0 bases and J 11 bases, with 13 bases left between them. Per germline, CDR1 MNHEY and CDR2 SVGAGI. The chain's CDR3 is CASSYSIGTPAFF. The CDR3 nucleotides read TGTGCCAGCAGTTACTCGATTGGGACTCCGGCTTTCTTT.